This T cell receptor (beta chain) was sequenced during a study of STAT5B mutations in CD4+ large granular lymphocyte leukemia. The survey-level immunoSEQ assay was used. Using immunoSEQ multiplex PCR, the repertoire was profiled, and TCRdb retains in-frame clones only, with some absent. The sample lists under 35,000 clones, approximately 72% seen once, with about 2.5% in the top ten. Whole-study results and caveats: 8/27 top patient clones versus 2/35 control clones were TRBV06-family.

Healthy controls were blood donor buffy coats. This clone was seen a handful of times. What it binds is not known. Deletions cut 4 bases from V and 3 bases from J, with 12 bases between. This CDR3 contains 13 residues. Looked up from germline, CDR1 is SQVTM and CDR2 is ANQGSEA. The TCR comes from a human donor in good health. Material: CD4+ T cells from blood buffy coats. V usage is TRBV29-1 and J usage is TRBJ1-2; D not certain. The CDR3 bases are TGCAGCGTTGTCAGCCAGTCAGACTATGGCTACACCTTC. Translated: CSVVSQSDYGYTF. Looking up the rest from reference TRBV29-1 and TRBJ1-2 gives the full variable domain: SAVISQKPSRDICQRGTSLTIQCQVDSQVTMMFWYRQQPGQSLTLIATANQGSEATYESGFVIDKFPISRPNLTFSTLTVSNMSPEDSSIYLCSVVSQSDYGYTFGSGTRLTVV.